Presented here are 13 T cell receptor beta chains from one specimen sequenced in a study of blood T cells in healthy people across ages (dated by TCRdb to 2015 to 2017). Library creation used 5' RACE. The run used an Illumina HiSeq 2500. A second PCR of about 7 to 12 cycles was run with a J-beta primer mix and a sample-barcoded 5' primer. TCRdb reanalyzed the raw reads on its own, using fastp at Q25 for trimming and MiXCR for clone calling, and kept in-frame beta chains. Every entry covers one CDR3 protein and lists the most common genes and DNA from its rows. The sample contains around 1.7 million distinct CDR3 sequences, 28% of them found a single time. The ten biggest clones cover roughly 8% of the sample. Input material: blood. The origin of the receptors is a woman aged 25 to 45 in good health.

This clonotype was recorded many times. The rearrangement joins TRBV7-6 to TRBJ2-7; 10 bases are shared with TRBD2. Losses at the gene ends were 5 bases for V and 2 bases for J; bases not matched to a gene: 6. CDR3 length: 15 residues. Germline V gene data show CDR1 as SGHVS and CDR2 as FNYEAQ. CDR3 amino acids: CASSPGTSDPYEQYF. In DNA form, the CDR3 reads TGTGCCAGCAGCCCCGGGACTAGCGACCCCTACGAGCAGTACTTC.

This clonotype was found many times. The chain's CDR3 is CSARDNPNQPQHF. CDR3 coding DNA: TGCAGTGCTAGGGACAATCCGAATCAGCCCCAGCATTTT. The V call is TRBV20-1, the J call TRBJ1-5; a weak D match, TRBD1 (5 bases). V lost 3 bases and J lost 4, with 10 bases in between. In germline, CDR1 is DFQATT, CDR2 SNEGSKA (reference sequence). This CDR3 comprises 13 residues.

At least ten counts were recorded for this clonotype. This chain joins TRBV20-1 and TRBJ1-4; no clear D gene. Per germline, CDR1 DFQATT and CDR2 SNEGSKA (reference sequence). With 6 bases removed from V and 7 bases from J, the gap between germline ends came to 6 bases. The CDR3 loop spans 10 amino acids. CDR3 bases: TGCAGTGCAAAGGTTGAAAAACTGTTTTTT. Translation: CSAKVEKLFF.

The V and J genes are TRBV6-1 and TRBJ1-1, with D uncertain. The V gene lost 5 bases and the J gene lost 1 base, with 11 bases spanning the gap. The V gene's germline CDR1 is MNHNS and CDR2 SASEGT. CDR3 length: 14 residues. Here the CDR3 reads CASSMATSNTEAFF. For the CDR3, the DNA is TGTGCCAGCAGTATGGCCACATCGAACACTGAAGCTTTCTTT.

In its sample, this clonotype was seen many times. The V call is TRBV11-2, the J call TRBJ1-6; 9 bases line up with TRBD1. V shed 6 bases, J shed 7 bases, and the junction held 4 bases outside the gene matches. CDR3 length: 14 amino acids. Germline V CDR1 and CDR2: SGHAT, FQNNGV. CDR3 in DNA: TGTGCCAGCAGTTTCGGGACAGGGAATTCACCCCTCCACTTT. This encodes CASSFGTGNSPLHF. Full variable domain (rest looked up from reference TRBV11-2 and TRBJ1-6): EAGVAQSPRYKIIEKRQSVAFWCNPISGHATLYWYQQILGQGPKLLIQFQNNGVVDDSQLPKDRFSAERLKGVDSTLKIQPAKLEDSAVYLCASSFGTGNSPLHFGNGTRLTVT.

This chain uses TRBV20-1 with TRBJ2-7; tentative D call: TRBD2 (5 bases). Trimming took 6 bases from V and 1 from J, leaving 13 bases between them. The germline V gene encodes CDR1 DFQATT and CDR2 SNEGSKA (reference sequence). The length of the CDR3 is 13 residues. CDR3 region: CSAGDGYSYEQYF. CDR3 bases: TGCAGTGCGGGAGATGGGTATTCCTACGAGCAGTACTTC.

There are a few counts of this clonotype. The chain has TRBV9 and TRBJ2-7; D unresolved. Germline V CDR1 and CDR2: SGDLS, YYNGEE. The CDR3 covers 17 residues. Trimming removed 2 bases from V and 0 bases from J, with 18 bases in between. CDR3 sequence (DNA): TGTGCCAGCAGCGTCCGCACGGCCGCTGATGACTCCTACGAGCAGTACTTC. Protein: CASSVRTAADDSYEQYF.

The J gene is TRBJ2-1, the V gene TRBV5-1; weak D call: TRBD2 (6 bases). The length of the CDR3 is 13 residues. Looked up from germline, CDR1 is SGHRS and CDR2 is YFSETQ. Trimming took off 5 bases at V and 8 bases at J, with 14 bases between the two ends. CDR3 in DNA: TGCGCCAGCAGGGAGGAGGGCGACGATGAGCAGTTCTTC. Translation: CASREEGDDEQFF.

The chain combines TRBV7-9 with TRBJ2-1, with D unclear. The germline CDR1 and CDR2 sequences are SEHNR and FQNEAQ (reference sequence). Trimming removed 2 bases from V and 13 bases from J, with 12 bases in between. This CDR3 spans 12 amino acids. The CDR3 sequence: CASSLRVETQFF. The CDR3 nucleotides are TGTGCCAGCAGCTTACGGGTTGAGACCCAGTTCTTC. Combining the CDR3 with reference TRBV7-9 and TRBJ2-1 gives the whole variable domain DTGVSQNPRHKITKRGQNVTFRCDPISEHNRLYWYRQTLGQGPEFLTYFQNEAQLEKSRLLSDRFSAERPKGSFSTLEIQRTEQGDSAMYLCASSLRVETQFFGPGTRLTVL.

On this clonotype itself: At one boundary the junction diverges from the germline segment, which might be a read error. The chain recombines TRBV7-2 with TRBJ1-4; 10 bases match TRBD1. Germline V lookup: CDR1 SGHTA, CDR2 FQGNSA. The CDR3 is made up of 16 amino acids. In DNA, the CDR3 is TGCGCCAGCAGCTCGATTTCCGGGACAGGGGATGAAAAACTGTTTTTT. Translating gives CASSSISGTGDEKLFF.

CDR3 bases: TGTGCCAGTAGTATAGATCAAGGGGAAGGAGGCTACACCTTC. Encoded protein: CASSIDQGEGGYTF. The chain has TRBV19 and TRBJ1-2, with D tentatively TRBD1 (5 bases). With 0 bases removed from V and 8 bases from J, the gap between germline ends came to 13 bases. Germline V gives CDR1 LNHDA, CDR2 SQIVND (reference sequence). The CDR3 covers 14 residues.

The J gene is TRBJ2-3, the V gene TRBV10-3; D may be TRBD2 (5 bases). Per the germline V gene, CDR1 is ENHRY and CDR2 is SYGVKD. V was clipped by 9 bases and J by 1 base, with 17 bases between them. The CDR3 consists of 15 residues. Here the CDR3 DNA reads TGTGCCATAAAGGAAGGTGCGGGCCGCACAGATACGCAGTATTTT. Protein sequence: CAIKEGAGRTDTQYF.

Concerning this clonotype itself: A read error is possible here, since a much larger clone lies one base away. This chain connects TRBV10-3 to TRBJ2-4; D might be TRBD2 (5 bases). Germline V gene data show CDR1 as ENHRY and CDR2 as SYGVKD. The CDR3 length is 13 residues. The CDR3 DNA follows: TGTGTCATCAGTGGATCCGGACGGGGAGAGCAGTACTTC. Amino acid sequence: CVISGSGRGEQYF.